This is a list of T cell receptor beta chains from one sample in a study of graft-versus-host responses after intestinal transplantation. Produced via immunoSEQ multiplex PCR; TCRdb's table is partial and in-frame only. The sample yields about 90,000 clones, less than 90% seen once. These receptors' antigens are unknown. Sequenced here: unstimulated CD8+ T cells sorted from spleen or lymph node cells, sampled before intestinal transplant. The receptor set was obtained from a human donor who received an intestinal transplant. Each CDR3 is given with its conserved first and last residue. A D gene is named only where the DNA matches it firmly. Where a row states a size, it is once, few, many or the class of an expanded clone; other rows omit it.

clone size | J gene | D gene | V gene | CDR3 length | CDR3 DNA | CDR3 protein
NA | TRBJ2-7 | TRBD1 | TRBV6-5 | 15 | TGTGCCAGCAGTTACTCCCCAGGGGGCGGGTACGAGCAGTACTTC | CASSYSPGGGYEQYF
NA | TRBJ2-5 | NA | TRBV11-1 | 14 | TGTGCCAGCAGCTTCCACTCCAGGCAAGAGACCCAGTACTTC | CASSFHSRQETQYF
NA | TRBJ2-7 | TRBD2 | TRBV2 | 15 | TGTGCCAGCAGTGCAAGGGACTACCTCTCCTACGAGCAGTACTTC | CASSARDYLSYEQYF
NA | TRBJ2-2 | TRBD2 | TRBV2 | 16 | TGTGCCAGCAACATCGGACTAGCGTGGGGGCCCGGGGAGCTGTTTTTT | CASNIGLAWGPGELFF
few | TRBJ2-7 | NA | TRBV2 | 14 | TGTGCCAGCAGTGTCGACATGGAAGACTACGAGCAGTACTTC | CASSVDMEDYEQYF
NA | TRBJ1-1 | NA | TRBV27 | 14 | TGTGCCAGCAGCCAAACACCGGGACACCTGAGAGCTTTCTTT | CASSQTPGHLRAFF
NA | TRBJ2-3 | TRBD1 | TRBV5-1 | 15 | TGCGCCAGCAGCAACGGGACAGGGAGCACAGATACGCAGTATTTT | CASSNGTGSTDTQYF
NA | TRBJ1-5 | NA | TRBV10-3 | 16 | TGTGCCATCAGTGAGTCCGTAGTCTTCAGCAATCAGCCCCAGCATTTT | CAISESVVFSNQPQHF
NA | TRBJ2-7 | TRBD1 | TRBV7-2 | 14 | TGTGCCAGCAGCCGAGACAGGGCCTCCTACGAGCAGTACTTC | CASSRDRASYEQYF
NA | TRBJ2-1 | NA | TRBV13 | 15 | TGTGCCAGCAGCTTATCGGCGGTCTTAAACAATGAGCAGTTCTTC | CASSLSAVLNNEQFF
NA | TRBJ2-1 | TRBD1 | TRBV6-5 | 15 | TGTGCCAGCAGTTACACGGACAGGGTTGGGTCTGAGCAGTTCTTC | CASSYTDRVGSEQFF
once | TRBJ2-3 | NA | TRBV4-1 | 13 | TGCGCCAGCAGCCAAGAGAGCTTAGATACGCAGTATTTT | CASSQESLDTQYF
once | TRBJ1-6 | NA | TRBV5-1 | 16 | TGCGCCAGCAGCCAAGGACTGGGGTGCTGTAATTCACCCCTCCACTTT | CASSQGLGCCNSPLHF
NA | TRBJ2-1 | TRBD2 | TRBV13 | 17 | TGTGCCAGCAGCTTTCTGGCGGGGGGGCCGGTTTACAATGAGCAGTTCTTC | CASSFLAGGPVYNEQFF
once | TRBJ1-1 | TRBD1 | TRBV27 | 13 | TGTGCCAGCAGTTGGGGGACAGGAACTGAAGCTTTCTTT | CASSWGTGTEAFF
once | TRBJ2-7 | TRBD2 | TRBV5-5 | 17 | TGTGCCAGCAGCCCCTTCTCTGGTAGGACTAGCGGTTACGAGCAGTACTTC | CASSPFSGRTSGYEQYF
NA | TRBJ2-1 | TRBD2 | TRBV19 | 16 | TGTGCCAGTAGTAGCGACGCTAGCGGACTATACAATGAGCAGTTCTTC | CASSSDASGLYNEQFF
NA | TRBJ2-5 | TRBD2 | TRBV10-3 | 15 | TGTGCCATCAGTCAGCTAGCGGGGGCCCGAGAGACCCAGTACTTC | CAISQLAGARETQYF
NA | TRBJ1-1 | NA | TRBV6-5 | 16 | TGTGCCAGCAGTTACTCGAGCGGCAGGACCATAGCTGAAGCTTTCTTT | CASSYSSGRTIAEAFF
few | TRBJ1-1 | NA | TRBV13 | 13 | TGTGCCAGCAGCTTGGCCTCAGGGACTGAAGCTTTCTTT | CASSLASGTEAFF
few | TRBJ2-5 | NA | TRBV5-1 | 17 | TGCGCCAGCAGCTCGCACCCCCCTCAGGGGAGACAAGAGACCCAGTACTTC | CASSSHPPQGRQETQYF
NA | TRBJ2-7 | NA | TRBV5-6 | 14 | TGTGCCAGCAGCTTGGCTGGTCTCTCCTACGAGCAGTACTTC | CASSLAGLSYEQYF
NA | TRBJ1-3 | NA | TRBV4-2 | 14 | TGTGCCAGCAGTCCTATAGGGGCTGGAAACACCATATATTTT | CASSPIGAGNTIYF
NA | TRBJ2-2 | TRBD2 | TRBV9 | 19 | TGTGCCAGCAGCGTAGGGGGGACTAGCGGGAGTCCTAACACCGGGGAGCTGTTTTTT | CASSVGGTSGSPNTGELFF
NA | TRBJ2-7 | NA | TRBV5-6 | 14 | TGTGCCAGCAGCTTATGGCGTGGATTCTACGAGCAGTACTTC | CASSLWRGFYEQYF
NA | TRBJ2-1 | TRBD2 | TRBV2 | 15 | TGTGCCAGCAAGGTGGGGAGGGCCAACTACAATGAGCAGTTCTTC | CASKVGRANYNEQFF
once | TRBJ2-7 | NA | TRBV29-1 | 11 | TGCAGCGTTGAATCCTCCTACGAGCAGTACTTC | CSVESSYEQYF
NA | TRBJ2-1 | TRBD2 | TRBV28 | 15 | TGTGCCAGCAGTTTACCGGGAGGGCCCTACAATGAGCAGTTCTTC | CASSLPGGPYNEQFF
few | TRBJ2-3 | NA | TRBV6-5 | 15 | TGTGCCAGCAGTTACTCAGGGACCCGCACAGATACGCAGTATTTT | CASSYSGTRTDTQYF
NA | TRBJ2-5 | TRBD2 | TRBV4-2 | 15 | TGTGCCAGCAGCCAAGAAGCGGGAGGGCAAGAGACCCAGTACTTC | CASSQEAGGQETQYF
NA | TRBJ2-1 | TRBD2 | TRBV9 | 17 | TGTGCCAGCAGCCCCCGGACTAGCGGGAGGTTCTACAATGAGCAGTTCTTC | CASSPRTSGRFYNEQFF
NA | TRBJ1-2 | NA | TRBV28 | 13 | TGTGCCAGCAGTTTATCCATACTTTATGGCTACACCTTC | CASSLSILYGYTF
NA | TRBJ2-3 | TRBD2 | TRBV4-1 | 17 | TGCGCCAGCAGCCAAGATGGACTAGCGGGGATCGTAGATACGCAGTATTTT | CASSQDGLAGIVDTQYF
NA | TRBJ2-3 | NA | TRBV4-1 | 15 | TGCGCCAGCAGCCAAGAGGGCCTGCTCACAGATACGCAGTATTTT | CASSQEGLLTDTQYF
few | TRBJ2-7 | NA | TRBV6-5 | 14 | TGTGCCAGCAGGCCGTGGCAGATGGTGCACGAGCAGTACTTC | CASRPWQMVHEQYF
NA | TRBJ2-3 | NA | TRBV28 | 15 | TGTGCCAGCAGTTTAACCAATGCGGTCCTAGATACGCAGTATTTT | CASSLTNAVLDTQYF
NA | TRBJ2-1 | NA | TRBV7-9 | 16 | TGTGCCAGCAGCTTACGTTTCTCCCCGCCGATCAATGAGCAGTTCTTC | CASSLRFSPPINEQFF
NA | TRBJ2-3 | TRBD2 | TRBV6-5 | 15 | TGTGCCAGCAGTTACGGTGCGGGAGGAACAGATACGCAGTATTTT | CASSYGAGGTDTQYF
once | TRBJ2-2 | NA | TRBV4-3 | 15 | TGCGCCAGCAGCCAAGGGCACCCGAACACCGGGGAGCTGTTTTTT | CASSQGHPNTGELFF
NA | TRBJ2-7 | NA | TRBV7-6 | 13 | TGTGCCAGCAGCTTAGAGCTTACCTACGAGCAGTACTTC | CASSLELTYEQYF
NA | TRBJ2-6 | NA | TRBV5-4 | 15 | TGTGCCAGCAGATTACGGGGCTCTGGGGCCAACGTCCTGACTTTC | CASRLRGSGANVLTF
NA | TRBJ2-5 | TRBD2 | TRBV13 | 17 | TGTGCCAGCAGCCCGGGACTAGCGGACCTCCGGGTGGAGACCCAGTACTTC | CASSPGLADLRVETQYF
NA | TRBJ1-1 | NA | TRBV5-4 | 13 | TGTGCCAGCAGCTTGGACAGGAACACTGAAGCTTTCTTT | CASSLDRNTEAFF
NA | TRBJ1-1 | NA | TRBV28 | 13 | TGTGCCAGCAGTTTTGTCCAGGGCACTGAAGCTTTCTTT | CASSFVQGTEAFF
NA | TRBJ2-7 | NA | TRBV11-2 | 14 | TGTGCCAGCAGCCCGCGGGACAGCCCCTACGAGCAGTACTTC | CASSPRDSPYEQYF
NA | TRBJ2-7 | NA | TRBV5-8 | 12 | TGTGCCAGCAGCTTGACAGATCTGGAGCAGTACTTC | CASSLTDLEQYF
once | TRBJ2-1 | TRBD1 | TRBV11-2 | 18 | TGTGCCAGCAGCTTAAATGCGGCTTCTACAGGGGGGTACAATGAGCAGTTCTTC | CASSLNAASTGGYNEQFF
NA | TRBJ2-7 | NA | TRBV7-9 | 14 | TGTGCCAGCAGCCGGGACTGGGGTAATTGGGAGCAGTACTTC | CASSRDWGNWEQYF
NA | TRBJ1-5 | NA | TRBV6-1 | 15 | TGTGCCAGCAGTGCCTACGGGGGCAGCAATCAGCCCCAGCATTTT | CASSAYGGSNQPQHF
NA | TRBJ1-2 | NA | TRBV5-3 | 16 | TGTGCCAGAAGCCCACATCGCCCTAGACAGTGGGCTGGCTACACCTTC | CARSPHRPRQWAGYTF
NA | TRBJ1-3 | TRBD1 | TRBV5-1 | 15 | TGCGCCAGCAGCTTGGGCAGGGGGTCTGGAAACACCATATATTTT | CASSLGRGSGNTIYF
NA | TRBJ2-7 | NA | TRBV5-4 | 13 | TGTGCCAGCAGAGGCAGGGGCTCCTACGAGCAGTACTTC | CASRGRGSYEQYF
NA | TRBJ2-7 | NA | TRBV6-6 | 13 | TGTGCCAGCAGACTAAGCAGCTCCTACGAGCAGTACTTC | CASRLSSSYEQYF
NA | TRBJ2-2 | TRBD1 | TRBV10-3 | 13 | TGTGCCATCAATCCGACAGGGGCCGGGGAGCTGTTTTTT | CAINPTGAGELFF
NA | TRBJ1-1 | NA | TRBV6-6 | 16 | TGTGCCAGCAGTTACTCGTCGGGGGCGCAGGATAGTGAAGCTTTCTTT | CASSYSSGAQDSEAFF
NA | TRBJ1-1 | NA | TRBV13 | 15 | TGTGCCAGCAGCATTACAGGTTTGGGTGGATCTGAAGCTTTCTTT | CASSITGLGGSEAFF
NA | TRBJ2-7 | TRBD2 | TRBV2 | 14 | TGTGCCAGCCTCCGTAGCGGGGGAGTCTACGAGCAGTACTTC | CASLRSGGVYEQYF
NA | TRBJ2-1 | NA | TRBV4-2 | 16 | TGTGCCAGCAGCCAGGAATCTCAGGACGGGTACAATGAGCAGTTCTTC | CASSQESQDGYNEQFF
NA | TRBJ1-1 | NA | TRBV7-9 | 12 | TGTGCCAGCAGCTCCTACAGGGTGGAAGCTTTCTTT | CASSSYRVEAFF
NA | TRBJ2-7 | NA | TRBV6-5 | 12 | TGTGCCAGCAGTTCCGGGGACTACGAGCAGTACTTC | CASSSGDYEQYF